This T cell receptor beta chain comes out of a study of shared clonotypes between healthy human individuals. Whole-study results and caveats: It was the non-shared clonotypes that had lower generation probabilities than clonotypes shared by all four donors.

Using immunoSEQ multiplex PCR, the repertoire was profiled, and TCRdb retains in-frame clones only, with some absent. This sample has millions of clones, with roughly 91% found just once. Terminally differentiated effector memory CD45RA+ cells were excluded by CCR7 positive selection of CD45RO-negative cells. All donors were Caucasian adults living in Nashville, Tennessee. V was pared by 10 bases and J by 3 bases, with 12 bases between. The CDR3 sequence is 13 residues long. Germline lookup yields CDR1 MNHEY and CDR2 SMNVEV (reference sequence). Remarks on this clone: Its antigen remains unknown.

The chain has TRBV27 and TRBJ1-4; D not certain. The specimen was naive CD8+ T cells from PBMCs. This TCR was sampled from a young man in good health. Some clones in this sample may be carry-over from other donors' samples. CDR3 sequence (DNA): TGTGCCACGCGGGATCTAGCTAATGAAAAACTGTTTTTT. Amino acid sequence: CATRDLANEKLFF.